What follows describes a single T cell receptor beta chain. TCRdb keeps only in-frame clones here, not all; method: immunoSEQ multiplex PCR. This table has roughly 70,000 clones, about 94% appearing once. This sample was included in a study of control samples from healthy donors and cancer patients. CDR3 length: 16 residues. V gave up 3 bases and J gave up 2 bases, with 14 bases separating them. Germline values: CDR1 LNHDA, CDR2 SQIVND (reference sequence). Sample: blood. This TCR came from a woman aged 25 to 39 in good health. V and J are TRBV19 and TRBJ1-5; perhaps TRBD1 as D (5 bases). This CDR3 is CASSIAGGWGNQPQHF. The CDR3 DNA sequence: TGTGCCAGTAGTATCGCGGGGGGATGGGGCAATCAGCCCCAGCATTTT.